These 16 T cell receptor beta chains share one sample of origin, sequenced in a study of control samples from healthy donors and cancer patients. Profiled with immunoSEQ multiplex PCR; TCRdb holds only in-frame clones, not every one. Of 150,000 to 200,000 clones listed, under 95% are singletons. The sequencing sample was made of blood. These receptors were collected from a woman under 30 in good health.

V usage is TRBV6-2 or TRBV6-3 and J usage is TRBJ1-2; 10 bases are shared with TRBD1. The V and J ends lost 2 bases and 2 bases, in that order; junction bases with no gene match: 8. From germline, CDR1 is MNHEY and CDR2 SVGEGT. This CDR3 has 17 residues. The CDR3: CASSYRAGTGANYGYTF. The CDR3 DNA reads as TGTGCCAGCAGTTACCGAGCGGGGACAGGGGCCAACTATGGCTACACCTTC.

The chain couples TRBV27 to TRBJ1-1; D gene uncertain. The ends were cut back, 0 bases at V and 5 bases at J, with 7 bases in the middle. The CDR3 has 13 amino acids. CDR1 and CDR2 from the germline V gene are MNHEY and SMNVEV (reference sequence). CDR3 nucleotide sequence: TGTGCCAGCAGTTTATCTGGGGTAACTGAAGCTTTCTTT. It is translated as CASSLSGVTEAFF.

The chain couples TRBV2 to TRBJ1-5, with D tentatively TRBD1 (5 bases). Trimming cost V 3 bases and J 4 bases, with 10 bases left between them. Germline lookup yields CDR1 SNHLY and CDR2 FYNNEI. CDR3 length: 14 residues. The CDR3 DNA sequence: TGTGCCAGCAGTGATTCAGGGCCGAATCAGCCCCAGCATTTT. This codes for CASSDSGPNQPQHF.

The CDR3: CASSFPLRGETQYF. CDR3 DNA: TGTGCCAGCAGTTTTCCCCTAAGAGGGGAGACCCAGTACTTC. This chain connects TRBV28 to TRBJ2-5; D may be TRBD2 (5 bases). CDR1 and CDR2 (germline): MDHEN, SYDVKM. V lost 3 bases and J 5 bases, leaving 13 bases between the germline ends. The CDR3 contains 14 residues.

This chain connects TRBV7-8 to TRBJ2-2, with D hard to call. The CDR3 spans 15 residues. Germline V lookup: CDR1 SGHVS, CDR2 FQNEAQ. Trimming removed 1 base from V and 4 bases from J, with 10 bases in between. CDR3 nucleotides: TGTGCCAGCAGCTTAGTAGGACCGGGCACCGGGGAGCTGTTTTTT. Its translation: CASSLVGPGTGELFF. The whole variable domain, remainder taken from reference TRBV7-8 and TRBJ2-2, is GAGVSQSPRYKVAKRGQDVALRCDPISGHVSLFWYQQALGQGPEFLTYFQNEAQLDKSGLPSDRFFAERPEGSVSTLKIQRTQQEDSAVYLCASSLVGPGTGELFFGEGSRLTVL.

The rearrangement joins TRBV10-3 to TRBJ1-4; TRBD1 might be the D (5 bases). Trimming pared 2 bases from V and 6 bases from J, leaving 10 bases between. The germline CDR1 and CDR2 sequences are ENHRY and SYGVKD. The CDR3 loop spans 14 amino acids. The DNA of the CDR3 is TGTGCCATCAGTGAGCTTAGGGGAGATGAAAAACTGTTTTTT. It specifies CAISELRGDEKLFF.

The chain employs TRBV19 and TRBJ1-1, with D tentatively TRBD1 (6 bases). The V end lost 8 bases, the J end lost 5 bases, and 15 bases lay between the germline ends. This CDR3 is 13 amino acids long. CDR1 is LNHDA, CDR2 SQIVND, per germline (reference sequence). This CDR3 reads CASHPGRGTEAFF. In DNA, the CDR3 is TGTGCCAGTCATCCGGGAAGGGGGACTGAAGCTTTCTTT.

The chain carries TRBV5-4 and TRBJ2-4, with D hard to call. The V end lost 0 bases, the J end lost 3 bases, and 4 bases lay between the germline ends. This CDR3 is 13 amino acids long. CDR1 is SGHNT and CDR2 is YYREEE in the germline V gene (reference sequence). Here the CDR3 reads CASSLGDKNIQYF. As DNA, the CDR3 is TGTGCCAGCAGCTTGGGGGACAAAAACATTCAGTACTTC.

This chain uses TRBV4-1 with TRBJ1-1; D gene uncertain. V dropped 1 base and J dropped 3 bases, with 21 bases sitting between them. The CDR3 has 18 residues. Looked up from germline, CDR1 is MGHRA and CDR2 is YSYEKL. This chain's CDR3 is CASSQVVRGPLQDTEAFF. The CDR3 DNA sequence: TGCGCCAGCAGCCAAGTGGTGCGAGGGCCCCTTCAGGACACTGAAGCTTTCTTT.

The DNA of the CDR3 is TGTGCCAGCAGCTTGGCCGAGCAGGTTACAGAGACCCAGTACTTC. Its translation: CASSLAEQVTETQYF. V gene TRBV5-4 combines with J gene TRBJ2-5, with no clear D. This CDR3 has 15 residues. CDR1 is SGHNT, CDR2 YYREEE, per germline (reference sequence). Trimming left V 0 bases short and J 4 bases short, with 13 bases between.

In DNA form, the CDR3 reads TGTGCCAGCAGCTCGGGGGACGGTTCCTACGAGCAGTACTTC. The encoded protein is CASSSGDGSYEQYF. The rearrangement joins TRBV7-3 to TRBJ2-7, with D possibly matching TRBD2 (6 bases). CDR3 length: 14 residues. V shed 4 bases and J shed 1 base, with 11 bases lying between them. Germline CDR1 is SGHTA and CDR2 is FQGTGA.

This rearrangement joins TRBV7-2 to TRBJ2-4; the D is unclear. Germline-derived CDR1 and CDR2 are SGHTA and FQGNSA. V was trimmed by 1 base and J by 0 bases, leaving 7 bases between them. The CDR3 length is 15 residues. The CDR3 DNA sequence: TGTGCCAGCAGCTTAGAAGGACCAGCCAAAAACATTCAGTACTTC. As protein: CASSLEGPAKNIQYF.

The rearrangement uses TRBV25-1 and TRBJ1-6; 11 bases are shared with TRBD1. The ends lost 5 bases at V and 6 bases at J; junction bases unmatched: 6. CDR1 is MGHDK, CDR2 SYGVNS, per germline. The CDR3 consists of 16 residues. The CDR3 DNA is TGTGCCAGCAGTTGGCCGGGACAGGGGGTTAATTCACCCCTCCACTTT. Protein product: CASSWPGQGVNSPLHF.

V usage is TRBV7-3 and J usage is TRBJ2-7, with a tentative D call TRBD2 (6 bases). The CDR3 consists of 13 residues. Per the germline V gene, CDR1 is SGHTA and CDR2 is FQGTGA. V shed 2 bases and J shed 4 bases, with 9 bases lying between them. The CDR3 coding sequence is TGTGCCAGCAGCTTAGGGCGGGATTACGAGCAGTACTTC. Residues: CASSLGRDYEQYF.

The CDR3: CASSYTTARGQPQHF. The CDR3 DNA reads as TGTGCCAGCAGTTACACCACGGCCAGGGGCCAGCCCCAGCATTTT. J is TRBJ1-5 and V is TRBV6-5; D is perhaps TRBD1 (6 bases). Germline CDR1 and CDR2: MNHEY and SVGAGI. Trimming stripped 2 bases from V and 7 bases from J, with 15 bases between. CDR3 length: 15 residues.

This chain links TRBV27 with TRBJ1-5; D call uncertain. CDR3 length: 12 residues. V dropped 6 bases and J dropped 7 bases, with 10 bases sitting between them. CDR1 MNHEY and CDR2 SMNVEV come from the germline V gene (reference sequence). DNA of the CDR3: TGTGCCAGCAGAGATTTGGTGCAGCCCCAGCATTTT. Residues: CASRDLVQPQHF.